The 9 T cell receptor beta chains in this list originate from one sample, sequenced in a study of response to subunit inactivated influenza vaccine. TCRdb fed the RT-PCR reads into MiXCR, producing one record per CDR3 protein. Found here are around 480,000 distinct CDR3 sequences, approximately 9.9% of them singletons; the top ten hold over 9.5%. This specimen consisted of PBMCs from blood, obtained 40 to 50 days after vaccination. These receptor sequences come from a man in his fifties who received an inactivated influenza vaccine.

This chain links TRBV20-1 with TRBJ2-3; 8 bases are shared with TRBD2. The CDR3 runs 15 residues. Germline CDR1 DFQATT, CDR2 SNEGSKA (reference sequence). The trim removed 1 base at V and 2 bases at J, leaving 5 bases unmatched. CDR3 sequence reads: CSARATGGVTDTQYF. The CDR3 coding sequence is TGCAGTGCTAGAGCTACGGGGGGGGTCACAGATACGCAGTATTTT.

A few counts support this clonotype. The rearrangement links TRBV4-1 to TRBJ1-6; no reliable D call. Trimming stripped 1 base from V and 12 bases from J, with 10 bases between. CDR1 is MGHRA, CDR2 YSYEKL, per germline. The length of the CDR3 is 13 residues. The CDR3 region is CASSQGTAGPLHF. The CDR3 DNA sequence: TGCGCCAGCAGCCAAGGCACAGCTGGACCCCTCCACTTT.

This clonotype was recorded at least ten times. The CDR3 sequence: CATSRDFREDTEAFF. CDR3 nucleotide sequence: TGTGCCACCAGCAGAGATTTCAGGGAGGACACTGAAGCTTTCTTT. The chain links TRBV15 to TRBJ1-1; D is perhaps TRBD1 (5 bases). Between the trimmed V and J ends, which lost 0 bases and 3 bases, there was a span of 11 bases. The CDR3 is 15 amino acids. Germline V gives CDR1 LNHNV, CDR2 YYDKDF (reference sequence).

This clonotype has ten or more counts. The rearrangement uses TRBV20-1 and TRBJ2-3; 10 bases align to TRBD2. CDR3 length: 13 amino acids. Trimming removed 6 bases from V and 5 bases from J; junction bases left unmatched: 5. CDR1 and CDR2 from the germline V gene are DFQATT and SNEGSKA (reference sequence). CDR3 protein: CSAGRTSGDTQYF. CDR3 in DNA: TGCAGTGCAGGGAGGACTAGCGGAGATACGCAGTATTTT.

This clonotype was picked up a small number of times. This chain uses TRBV10-3 with TRBJ2-5; no clear D gene. Germline V lookup: CDR1 ENHRY, CDR2 SYGVKD. The V end was cut by 0 bases, the J end by 6 bases, with 11 bases between. The CDR3 sequence is 14 residues long. The CDR3 protein is CAISESGDSQTQYF. The CDR3 DNA is TGTGCCATCAGTGAGTCTGGGGATAGTCAGACCCAGTACTTC.

This clonotype was seen ten or more times. V is TRBV12-3 or TRBV12-4 and J is TRBJ2-7, with TRBD1 matching over 7 bases. With 3 bases clipped from V and 0 bases from J, the junction kept 8 bases outside the gene matches. The CDR3 extends over 16 amino acids. The CDR3 coding sequence is TGTGCCAGCAGTTTTTCACAGGGGTTTCTCTCCTACGAGCAGTACTTC. Protein: CASSFSQGFLSYEQYF.

This clonotype was detected only a few times. J is TRBJ2-1 and V is TRBV5-4, with D tentatively TRBD1 (5 bases). The ends were cut back, 4 bases at V and 4 bases at J, with 15 bases in the middle. This CDR3 is built from 15 residues. CDR1 is SGHNT and CDR2 is YYREEE in the germline V gene (reference sequence). The CDR3 region is CASSAMLGEYNEQFF. CDR3 DNA: TGTGCCAGCAGCGCTATGCTAGGGGAATACAATGAGCAGTTCTTC. Together with reference TRBV5-4 and TRBJ2-1, the CDR3 gives the full variable domain: ETGVTQSPTHLIKTRGQQVTLRCSSQSGHNTVSWYQQALGQGPQFIFQYYREEENGRGNFPPRFSGLQFPNYSSELNVNALELDDSALYLCASSAMLGEYNEQFFGPGTRLTVL.

This chain uses TRBV7-9 with TRBJ1-1; D remains unclear. Trimming pared 3 bases from V and 5 bases from J, leaving 10 bases between. The CDR3 has 13 residues. Germline CDR1 is SEHNR and CDR2 is FQNEAQ (reference sequence). This CDR3 is CASSLGTRTEAFF. CDR3 nucleotide sequence: TGTGCCAGCAGCTTGGGAACCAGGACTGAAGCTTTCTTT.

This clonotype showed up many times. V gene TRBV10-3 combines with J gene TRBJ2-7, with D possibly TRBD1 on 5 matching bases. Germline V CDR1 and CDR2: ENHRY, SYGVKD. The CDR3 is made up of 13 amino acids. V lost 6 bases to trimming and J lost 8 bases, with 17 bases between them. CDR3 amino acids: CAISDSNSRQQYF. The CDR3 DNA reads as TGTGCCATCAGCGACAGTAACAGTCGTCAGCAGTACTTC.